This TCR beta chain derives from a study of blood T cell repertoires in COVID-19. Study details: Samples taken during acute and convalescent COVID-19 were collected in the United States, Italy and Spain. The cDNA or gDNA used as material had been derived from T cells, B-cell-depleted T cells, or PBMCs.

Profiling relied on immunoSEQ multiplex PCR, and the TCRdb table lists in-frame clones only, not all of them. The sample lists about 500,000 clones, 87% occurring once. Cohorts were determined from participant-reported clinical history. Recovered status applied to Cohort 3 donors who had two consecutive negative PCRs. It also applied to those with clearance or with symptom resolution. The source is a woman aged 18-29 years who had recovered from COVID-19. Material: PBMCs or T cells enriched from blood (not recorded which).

As DNA, the CDR3 is TGTGCCTGGAGTCGCCGTAGCGGAGCCCGGGGGGAGACCCAGTACTTC. Its translation is CAWSRRSGARGETQYF. The chain has TRBV30 and TRBJ2-5; D possibly corresponds to TRBD2 (6 bases). CDR1 and CDR2 from the germline V gene are GTSNPN and SVGIG (reference sequence). V was clipped by 2 bases and J by 5 bases, with 21 bases between them. This CDR3 region has 16 residues.